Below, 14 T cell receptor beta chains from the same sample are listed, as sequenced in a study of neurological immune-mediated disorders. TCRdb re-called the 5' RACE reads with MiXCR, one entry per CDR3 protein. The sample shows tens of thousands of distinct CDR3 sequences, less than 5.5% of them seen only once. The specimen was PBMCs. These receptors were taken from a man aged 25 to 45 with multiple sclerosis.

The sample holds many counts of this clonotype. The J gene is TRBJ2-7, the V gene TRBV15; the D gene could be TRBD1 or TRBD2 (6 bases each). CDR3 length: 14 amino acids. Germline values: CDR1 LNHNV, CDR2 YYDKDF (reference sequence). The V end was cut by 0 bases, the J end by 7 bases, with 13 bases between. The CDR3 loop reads CATSREGGPREQYF. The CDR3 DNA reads TGTGCCACCAGCAGAGAAGGGGGGCCGAGGGAGCAGTACTTC.

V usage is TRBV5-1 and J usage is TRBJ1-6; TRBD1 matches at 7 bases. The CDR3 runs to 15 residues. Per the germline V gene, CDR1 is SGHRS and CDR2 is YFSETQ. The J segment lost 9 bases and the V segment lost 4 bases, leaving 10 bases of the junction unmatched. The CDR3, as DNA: TGCGCCAGCAGCCCAGCCCAGGGGGACGGTTCACCCCTCCACTTT. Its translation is CASSPAQGDGSPLHF.

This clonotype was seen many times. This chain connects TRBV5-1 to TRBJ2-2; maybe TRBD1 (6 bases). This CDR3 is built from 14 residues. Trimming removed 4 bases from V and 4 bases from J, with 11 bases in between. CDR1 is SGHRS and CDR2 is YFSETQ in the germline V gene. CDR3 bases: TGCGCCAGCAGCCGAATACAGGGCACCGGGGAGCTGTTTTTT. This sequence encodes CASSRIQGTGELFF.

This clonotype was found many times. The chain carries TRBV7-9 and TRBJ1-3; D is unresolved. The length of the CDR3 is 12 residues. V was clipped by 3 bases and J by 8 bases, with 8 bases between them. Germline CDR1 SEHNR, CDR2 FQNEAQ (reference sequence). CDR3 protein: CASSFGEDTIYF. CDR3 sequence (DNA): TGTGCCAGCAGCTTCGGAGAAGACACCATATATTTT.

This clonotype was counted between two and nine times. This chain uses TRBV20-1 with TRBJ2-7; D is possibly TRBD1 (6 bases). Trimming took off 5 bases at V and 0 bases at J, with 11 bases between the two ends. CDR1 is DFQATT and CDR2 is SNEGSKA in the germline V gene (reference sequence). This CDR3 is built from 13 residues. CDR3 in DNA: TGCAGTGCTCCATTAGGGGGCTCCTACGAGCAGTACTTC. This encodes CSAPLGGSYEQYF.

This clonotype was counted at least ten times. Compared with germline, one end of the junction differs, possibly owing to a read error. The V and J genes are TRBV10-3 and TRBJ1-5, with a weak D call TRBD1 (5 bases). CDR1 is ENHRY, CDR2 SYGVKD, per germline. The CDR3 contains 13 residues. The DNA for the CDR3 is TGTGCCATCAGTGCCGCTCTACCGGGACGCCTGTATTTT. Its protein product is CAISAALPGRLYF.

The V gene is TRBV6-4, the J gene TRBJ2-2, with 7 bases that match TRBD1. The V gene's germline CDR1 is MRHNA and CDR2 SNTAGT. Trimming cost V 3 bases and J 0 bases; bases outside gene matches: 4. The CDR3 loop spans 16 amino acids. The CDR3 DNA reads TGTGCCAGCAGTGAGCCGACAGGGCCGAACACCGGGGAGCTGTTTTTT. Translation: CASSEPTGPNTGELFF.

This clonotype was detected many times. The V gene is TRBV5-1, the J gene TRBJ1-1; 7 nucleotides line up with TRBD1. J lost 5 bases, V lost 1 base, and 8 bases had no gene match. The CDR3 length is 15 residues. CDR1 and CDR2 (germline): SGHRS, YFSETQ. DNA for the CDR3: TGCGCCAGCAGCTTGTACGGACAGGAGGGAACTGAAGCTTTCTTT. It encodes CASSLYGQEGTEAFF.

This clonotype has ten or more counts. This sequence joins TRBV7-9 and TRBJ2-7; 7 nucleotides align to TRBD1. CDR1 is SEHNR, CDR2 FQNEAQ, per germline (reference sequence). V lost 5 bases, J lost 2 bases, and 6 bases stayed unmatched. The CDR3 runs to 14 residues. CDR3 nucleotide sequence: TGTGCCAGCAGCACTTGGGACAGACCCTACGAGCAGTACGTC. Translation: CASSTWDRPYEQYV.

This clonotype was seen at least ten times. CDR3 nucleotide sequence: TGTGCCAGCAGCGTCGGGGGACAGGGGGTGAACACCGGGGAGCTGTTTTTT. Residues: CASSVGGQGVNTGELFF. The chain couples TRBV9 to TRBJ2-2; TRBD1 agrees at 11 bases. The CDR3 loop spans 17 amino acids. J was trimmed by 1 base and V by 2 bases; bases with no gene match: 4. Germline CDR1 SGDLS, CDR2 YYNGEE.

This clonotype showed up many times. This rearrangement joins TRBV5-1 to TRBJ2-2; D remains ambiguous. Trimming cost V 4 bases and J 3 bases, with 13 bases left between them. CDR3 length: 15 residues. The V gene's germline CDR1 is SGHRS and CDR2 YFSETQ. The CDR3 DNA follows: TGCGCCAGCAGCCGTAATCAGTTGGACACCGGGGAGCTGTTTTTT. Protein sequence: CASSRNQLDTGELFF.

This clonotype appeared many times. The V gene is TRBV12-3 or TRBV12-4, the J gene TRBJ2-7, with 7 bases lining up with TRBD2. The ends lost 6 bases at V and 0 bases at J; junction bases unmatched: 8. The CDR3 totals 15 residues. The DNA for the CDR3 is TGTGCCAGCAGCCCCCCGGGGGGATTCTCCTACGAGCAGTACTTC. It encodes CASSPPGGFSYEQYF.

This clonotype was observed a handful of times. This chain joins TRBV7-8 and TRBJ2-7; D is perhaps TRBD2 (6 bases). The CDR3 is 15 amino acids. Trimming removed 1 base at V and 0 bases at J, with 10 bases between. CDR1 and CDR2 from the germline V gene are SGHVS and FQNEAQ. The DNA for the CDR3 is TGTGCCAGCAGCTTAGGTAGGGGACTCTCCTACGAGCAGTACTTC. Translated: CASSLGRGLSYEQYF. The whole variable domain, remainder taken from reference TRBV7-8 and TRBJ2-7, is GAGVSQSPRYKVAKRGQDVALRCDPISGHVSLFWYQQALGQGPEFLTYFQNEAQLDKSGLPSDRFFAERPEGSVSTLKIQRTQQEDSAVYLCASSLGRGLSYEQYFGPGTRLTVT.

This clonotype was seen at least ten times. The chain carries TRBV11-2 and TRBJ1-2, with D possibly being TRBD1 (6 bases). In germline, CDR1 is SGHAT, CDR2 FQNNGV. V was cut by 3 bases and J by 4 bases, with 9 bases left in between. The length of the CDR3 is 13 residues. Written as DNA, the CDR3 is TGTGCCAGCAGCTTTCCCAGGGGCTATGGCTACACCTTC. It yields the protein CASSFPRGYGYTF.